This record looks at one T cell receptor beta chain sequence and its context. 13 Jbeta primers and 60 Vbeta primers were used for the PCR. TCRdb keeps only in-frame clones here, not all; method: immunoSEQ multiplex PCR. Among about 150,000 clones listed, roughly 87% were seen once. Trimming removed 7 bases from V and 7 bases from J; junction bases left unmatched: 9. CDR1 is SNHLY, CDR2 FYNNEI, per germline. The CDR3 consists of 14 residues. The sample originates from a study of cytomegalovirus exposure and HLA in healthy donors. Sample: PBMCs. This chain connects TRBV2 to TRBJ2-2, with 7 bases lining up with TRBD2. The sequence came from a man aged 25-45 years in good health and CMV-seropositive. CDR3 sequence reads: CASKRGGTGGELFF. In nucleotides, the CDR3 is TGTGCCAGCAAAAGGGGAGGGACCGGCGGGGAGCTGTTTTTT.